This TCR beta chain was recovered during a study of cytomegalovirus exposure and HLA in healthy donors. General study findings and limits: It was shown in a later analysis that HLA-associated TCR beta chains were more clonally expanded than other, equally common chains. The HLA-A and HLA-B alleles of most subjects were reportedly predicted accurately from TCR beta sequences. Researchers catalogued some 160 TCR beta chains as cytomegalovirus-associated. In an earlier analysis, about 87% or about 30%: the productive usage of most TCR beta V segments.

Vbeta (60) and Jbeta (13) primers were used in the PCR. Produced via immunoSEQ multiplex PCR; TCRdb's table is partial and in-frame only. This table has approximately 290,000 clones, approximately 80% appearing once. Germline V lookup: CDR1 SEHNR, CDR2 FQNEAQ (reference sequence). J lost 8 bases, V lost 5 bases, and 16 bases had no gene match. This CDR3 is 17 amino acids long. Comment on this clone: The antigen remains unidentified.

The receptor's source is a girl between 2 and 10 years old in good health and CMV-seronegative. Sequenced material: PBMCs. V is TRBV7-9 and J is TRBJ2-1; TRBD1 matches 9 bases. CDR3: CASSPASRTGDGHEQFF. In nucleotides, the CDR3 is TGTGCCAGCAGCCCAGCCTCACGGACAGGGGATGGGCATGAGCAGTTCTTC.